The TCR beta chain under discussion was sequenced for a study of T-cell reconstitution after alpha-beta-depleted transplantation in children. Study-wide results and caveats: T-cell numbers and diversity one year post-transplant derived largely from freshly generated T cells. Surviving recipient T cells and intrathymic progenitors accounted for some patients' high TCRbeta diversity at day 60.

From germline, CDR1 is DFQATT and CDR2 SNEGSKA (reference sequence). The CDR3 has 13 amino acids. V was clipped by 3 bases and J by 5 bases, with 11 bases between them. This clonotype has a handful of counts. Its cognate antigen is unknown. The TCRbeta library was prepared with unique molecular identifiers. TCRdb re-called the PCR reads through MiXCR, storing one row per CDR3 protein. The data contain a few hundred thousand distinct CDR3 sequences, 25% of them singletons. Source: PBMCs, taken before TCRalphabeta/CD19-depleted stem cell transplant. The chain employs TRBV20-1 and TRBJ1-3, with TRBD1 as a possible D gene (5 bases). The clonotype originates from a girl aged 2 to 10 with Fanconi anemia, due to receive a stem cell transplant. Written as DNA, the CDR3 is TGCAGTGCTAGTGAGGGGCCCCGAAACACCATATATTTT. It specifies CSASEGPRNTIYF.